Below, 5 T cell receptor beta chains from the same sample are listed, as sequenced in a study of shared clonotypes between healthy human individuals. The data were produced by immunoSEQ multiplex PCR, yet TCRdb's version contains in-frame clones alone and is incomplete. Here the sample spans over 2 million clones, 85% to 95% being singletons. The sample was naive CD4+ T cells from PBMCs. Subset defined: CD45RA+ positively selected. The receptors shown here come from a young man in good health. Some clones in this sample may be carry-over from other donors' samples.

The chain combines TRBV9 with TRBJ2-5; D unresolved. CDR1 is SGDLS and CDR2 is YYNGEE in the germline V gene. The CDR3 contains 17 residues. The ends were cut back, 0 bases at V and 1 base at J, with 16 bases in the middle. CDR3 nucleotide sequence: TGTGCCAGCAGCGTAGGTCCAGGCCTTAACCCCCAAGAGACCCAGTACTTC. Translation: CASSVGPGLNPQETQYF.

The CDR3 DNA reads TGTGCCAGCAGCTTGATAGCGGGCAATGAGCAGTTCTTC. Translation gives CASSLIAGNEQFF. The chain is built from TRBV5-6 and TRBJ2-1, with TRBD2 matching 7 bases. The CDR3 runs 13 residues. Germline V CDR1 and CDR2: SGHDT, YYEEEE. V shed 1 base and J 6 bases; nucleotides not matched to a gene: 1. Together with reference TRBV5-6 and TRBJ2-1, the CDR3 gives the full variable domain: DAGVTQSPTHLIKTRGQQVTLRCSPKSGHDTVSWYQQALGQGPQFIFQYYEEEERQRGNFPDRFSGHQFPNYSSELNVNALLLGDSALYLCASSLIAGNEQFFGPGTRLTVL.

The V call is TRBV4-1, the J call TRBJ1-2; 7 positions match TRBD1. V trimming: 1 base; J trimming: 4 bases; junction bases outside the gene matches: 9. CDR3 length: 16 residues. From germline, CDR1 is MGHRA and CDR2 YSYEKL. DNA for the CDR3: TGCGCCAGCAGCCAAGGACAGGGCCCTCTAGTCTATGGCTACACCTTC. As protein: CASSQGQGPLVYGYTF.

The CDR3 nucleotides read TGTGCCAGCAGTTTAAGCGGGAATTCGGATGAGCAGTTCTTC. Protein sequence: CASSLSGNSDEQFF. V is TRBV28 and J is TRBJ2-1, with 7 bases that match TRBD2. The CDR3 runs 14 residues. Germline trimming cut 2 bases from V and 8 bases from J; bases unmatched to any gene: 6. The V gene's germline CDR1 is MDHEN and CDR2 SYDVKM.

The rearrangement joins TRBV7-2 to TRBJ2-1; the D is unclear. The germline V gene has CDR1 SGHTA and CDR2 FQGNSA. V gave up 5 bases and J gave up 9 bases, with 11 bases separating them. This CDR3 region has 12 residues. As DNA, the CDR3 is TGTGCCAGCAGCCTGAAGCTGGGTGAGCAGTTCTTC. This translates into CASSLKLGEQFF.